This T cell receptor beta chain originates from a study of T-cell reconstitution after alpha-beta-depleted transplantation in children. Unique molecular identifiers were used in preparing the TCRbeta library. TCRdb re-called the PCR reads with MiXCR, one entry per CDR3 protein. The sample contains more than 250,000 distinct CDR3 sequences, about a tenth of which appear only once. The CDR3 spans 14 residues. J was trimmed by 0 bases and V by 5 bases; bases with no gene match: 3. The receptor was derived from a human donor who donated a stem cell graft to a child with SCID. Sample: PBMCs from the stem cell graft donor, taken from the stem cell graft. The gene calls are TRBV12-3 or TRBV12-4 and TRBJ1-2, with 7 positions matching TRBD1. DNA for the CDR3: TGTGCCAGCAGTGCGACAGGGCCTAACTATGGCTACACCTTC. Its translation: CASSATGPNYGYTF.